This is a list of T cell receptor beta chains from one sample in a study of response to subunit inactivated influenza vaccine. A single record per CDR3 protein comes from TCRdb applying MiXCR to the RT-PCR reads. The sample lists approximately 700,000 distinct CDR3 sequences, approximately 14% occurring once. The sample in question was PBMCs from blood, obtained about 11 days after vaccination. The receptors originated from a middle-aged man who received an inactivated influenza vaccine. Each CDR3 is given with its conserved first and last residue.

TRBV5-5	TRBJ2-7	CASSLLWMPSYEQYF
TRBV7-9	TRBJ2-1	CASSPDGGYNEQFF
TRBV20-1	TRBJ2-1	CSAPGTSGTYNEQFF
TRBV18	TRBJ2-1	CASSPAPTSVYNEQFF
TRBV10-1	TRBJ2-7	CASSDPLSSYEQYF
TRBV12-3/TRBV12-4	TRBJ2-7	CASSPGTPIEQYF
TRBV11-2	TRBJ2-7	CASTQPRDGSEKGVYEQYF
TRBV3-1	TRBJ2-3	CASSWATGFTDTQYF
TRBV5-1	TRBJ2-1	CASSERTGPINEQFF
TRBV6-2/TRBV6-3	TRBJ1-2	CASNPTGSYGYTF
TRBV10-3	TRBJ1-3	CAISDSKAGNTIYF
TRBV20-1	TRBJ2-1	CSAPASSSYNEQFF
TRBV2	TRBJ2-7	CASSASSKVVPERYF
TRBV6-5	TRBJ2-2	CASSYSPLGTGELFF
TRBV7-2	TRBJ2-7	CASSSSSDRDGEQYF